The 7 T cell receptor beta chains below come from one sample, sequenced in a study of blood T cell repertoires in COVID-19. Assay: immunoSEQ multiplex PCR; the TCRdb copy retains only in-frame clones and omits some. The table records approximately 96,000 clones, about 95% of them present only once. Source material: peripheral blood. The receptors here all came from a human donor with active COVID-19. The donor label of this sample is uncertain.

CDR3 residues: CASSPPGPGYNSPLHF. CDR3 bases: TGTGCCAGCAGTCCCCCTGGCCCGGGGTATAATTCACCCCTCCACTTT. The chain employs TRBV28 and TRBJ1-6; D is uncertain. Germline V gene sequence: CDR1 MDHEN, CDR2 SYDVKM. The CDR3 is 16 amino acids. The ends were cut back, 5 bases at V and 4 bases at J, with 15 bases in the middle.

The chain links TRBV9 to TRBJ2-1; 14 nucleotides match TRBD2. The CDR3 has 16 amino acids. Germline V gene data show CDR1 as SGDLS and CDR2 as YYNGEE. V was pared by 4 bases and J by 8 bases, with 8 bases of the junction left unmatched. CDR3 nucleotides: TGTGCCAGCAGCCCCCCGGGACTAGCGGGAGTCGATGAGCAGTTCTTC. It specifies CASSPPGLAGVDEQFF.

The chain joins TRBV27 to TRBJ1-5, with 8 bases aligning to TRBD1. V lost 1 base to trimming and J lost 2 bases; unmatched junction nucleotides: 7. The CDR3 contains 17 residues. Germline V gene lookup returns CDR1 MNHEY and CDR2 SMNVEV (reference sequence). The CDR3 sequence: CASSLYAQGAGNQPQHF. The DNA for the CDR3 is TGTGCCAGCAGTTTATACGCCCAGGGGGCAGGCAATCAGCCCCAGCATTTT.

This clone was recorded once. In DNA, the CDR3 is TGCGCCAGCAGCTTGGGTGCCCAGGGGTCAATGGGCGGCTACACCTTC. It specifies CASSLGAQGSMGGYTF. This chain links TRBV5-1 with TRBJ1-2; perhaps TRBD1 as D (6 bases). The CDR3 has 16 residues. Germline V gives CDR1 SGHRS, CDR2 YFSETQ. V was clipped by 0 bases and J by 8 bases, with 20 bases between them.

The rearrangement uses TRBV3-1 (or the pseudogene TRBV3-2) and TRBJ2-5, with D possibly being TRBD1 (6 bases). Per germline, CDR1 LGHDT and CDR2 YNNKEL (reference sequence). The CDR3 consists of 16 residues. V lost 4 bases, J lost 4 bases, and 19 bases lay in between. Here the CDR3 DNA reads TGTGCCAGCAGCCTGGGTCAGGGGTTGACCCTAGAGACCCAGTACTTC. As protein: CASSLGQGLTLETQYF.

V usage is TRBV19 and J usage is TRBJ2-2; TRBD1 matches at 7 bases. Germline CDR1 and CDR2: LNHDA and SQIVND (reference sequence). CDR3 length: 15 residues. J was trimmed by 2 bases and V by 6 bases; bases with no gene match: 6. The CDR3: CASSPRGGNTGELFF. The CDR3 nucleotides are TGTGCCAGTAGCCCCCGAGGGGGCAACACCGGGGAGCTGTTTTTT.

The sample holds one count of this clone. This sequence joins TRBV9 and TRBJ1-5; tentative D call: TRBD1 (5 bases). This CDR3 region has 13 residues. V was cut by 3 bases and J by 3 bases, with 7 bases left in between. Germline CDR1 is SGDLS and CDR2 is YYNGEE. CDR3 sequence (DNA): TGTGCCAGCAGCGCAGGGCCCAATCAGCCCCAGCATTTT. Translation gives CASSAGPNQPQHF.